This T cell receptor beta chain originates from a study of blood T cells in healthy people across ages. Whole-study results and caveats: Among long-lived donors, naive CD4+ cells were more numerous and diversity higher than in aged donors.

On this clonotype: Its antigen is not known.

The CDR3 spans 12 residues. V was pared by 2 bases and J by 11 bases, with 12 bases between. Germline CDR1 is SGHTA and CDR2 is FQGNSA. For the second PCR, which ran for 7 to 11 cycles, a sample-barcoded 5' primer and a J-beta primer mix were used. Each CDR3 protein is one row after TCRdb ran MiXCR on the 5' RACE reads. The sample carries 2 million or so distinct CDR3 sequences, roughly 50% recorded once. Material: blood. The clonotype was recovered from a woman in her forties in good health. This chain links TRBV7-2 with TRBJ1-1; D call uncertain. CDR3 DNA sequence: TGTGCCAGCAGCTTAAGGATGGGCGCGGCTTTCTTT. Protein product: CASSLRMGAAFF.